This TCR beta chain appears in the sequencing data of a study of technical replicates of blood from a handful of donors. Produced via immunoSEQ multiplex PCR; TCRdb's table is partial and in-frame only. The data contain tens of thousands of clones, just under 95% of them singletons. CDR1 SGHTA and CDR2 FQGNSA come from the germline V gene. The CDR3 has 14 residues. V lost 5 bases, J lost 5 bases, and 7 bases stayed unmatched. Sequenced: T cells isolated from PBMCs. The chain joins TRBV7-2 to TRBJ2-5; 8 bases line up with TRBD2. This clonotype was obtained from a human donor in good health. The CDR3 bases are TGTGCCAGCAGCATCGGGACTAGATATGAGACCCAGTACTTC. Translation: CASSIGTRYETQYF.